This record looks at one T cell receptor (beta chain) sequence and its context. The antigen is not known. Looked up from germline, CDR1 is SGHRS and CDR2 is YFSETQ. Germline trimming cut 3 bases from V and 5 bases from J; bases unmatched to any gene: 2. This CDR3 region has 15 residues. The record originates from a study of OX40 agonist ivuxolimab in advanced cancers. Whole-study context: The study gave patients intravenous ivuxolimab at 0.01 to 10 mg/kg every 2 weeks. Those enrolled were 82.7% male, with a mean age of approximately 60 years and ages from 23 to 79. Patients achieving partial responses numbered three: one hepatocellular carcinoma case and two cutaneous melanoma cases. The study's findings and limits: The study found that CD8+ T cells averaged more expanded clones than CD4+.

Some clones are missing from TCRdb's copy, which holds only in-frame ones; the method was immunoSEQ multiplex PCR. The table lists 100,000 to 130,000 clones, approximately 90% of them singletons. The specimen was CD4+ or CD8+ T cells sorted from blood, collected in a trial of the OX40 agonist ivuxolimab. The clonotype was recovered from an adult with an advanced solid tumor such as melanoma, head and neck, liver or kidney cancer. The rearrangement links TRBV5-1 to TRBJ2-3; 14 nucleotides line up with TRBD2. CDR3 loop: CASSSGLAGGDTQYF. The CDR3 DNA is TGCGCCAGCAGCTCCGGACTAGCGGGAGGAGATACGCAGTATTTT.